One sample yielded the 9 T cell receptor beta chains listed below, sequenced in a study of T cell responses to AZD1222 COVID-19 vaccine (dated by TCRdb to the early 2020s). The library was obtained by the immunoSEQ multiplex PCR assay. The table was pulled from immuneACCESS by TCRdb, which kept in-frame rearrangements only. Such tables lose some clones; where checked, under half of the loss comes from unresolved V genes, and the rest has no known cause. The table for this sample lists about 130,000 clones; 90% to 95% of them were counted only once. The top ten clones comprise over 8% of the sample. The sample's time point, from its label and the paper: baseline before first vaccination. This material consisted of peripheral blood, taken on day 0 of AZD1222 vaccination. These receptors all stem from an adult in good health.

The CDR3 DNA sequence: TGTGCCTGGAGATGGCATTGGCCGTCCGGCTACACCTTC. It codes for CAWRWHWPSGYTF. The chain links TRBV30 to TRBJ1-2; no clear D gene. The CDR3 has 13 residues. Trimming shortened V by 3 bases and J by 8 bases, and 16 bases separated the two germline ends. CDR1 is GTSNPN, CDR2 SVGIG, per germline (reference sequence).

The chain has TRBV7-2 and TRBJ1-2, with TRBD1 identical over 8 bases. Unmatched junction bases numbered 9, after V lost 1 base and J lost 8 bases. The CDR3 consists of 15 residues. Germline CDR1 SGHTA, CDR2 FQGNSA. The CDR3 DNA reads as TGTGCCAGCAGCTTAGATCGGGACAGGATTTACGGCTACACCTTC. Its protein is CASSLDRDRIYGYTF.

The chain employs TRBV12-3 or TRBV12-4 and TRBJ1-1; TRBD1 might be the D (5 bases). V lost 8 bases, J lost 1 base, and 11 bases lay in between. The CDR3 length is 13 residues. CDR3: CASLSGGNTEAFF. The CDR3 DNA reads TGTGCCAGCCTTTCTGGGGGGAACACTGAAGCTTTCTTT.

The CDR3 is CASSDTYEQYF. CDR3 bases: TGTGCCAGCTCCGATACCTACGAGCAGTACTTC. This sequence joins TRBV18 and TRBJ2-7; unclear D gene. Germline V lookup: CDR1 KGHSH, CDR2 LQKENI. Trimming stripped 6 bases from V and 2 bases from J, with 5 bases between. CDR3 length equals 11 residues. Full variable domain (missing parts from reference TRBV18 and TRBJ2-7): NAGVMQNPRHLVRRRGQEARLRCSPMKGHSHVYWYRQLPEEGLKFMVYLQKENIIDESGMPKERFSAEFPKEGPSILRIQQVVRGDSAAYFCASSDTYEQYFGPGTRLTVT.

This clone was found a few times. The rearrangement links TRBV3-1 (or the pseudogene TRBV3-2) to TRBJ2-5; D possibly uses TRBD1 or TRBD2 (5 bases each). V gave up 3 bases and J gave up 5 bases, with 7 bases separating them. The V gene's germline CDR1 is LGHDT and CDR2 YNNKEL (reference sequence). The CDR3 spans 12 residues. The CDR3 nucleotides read TGTGCCAGCAGCCATGAGGGGGAGACCCAGTACTTC. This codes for CASSHEGETQYF.

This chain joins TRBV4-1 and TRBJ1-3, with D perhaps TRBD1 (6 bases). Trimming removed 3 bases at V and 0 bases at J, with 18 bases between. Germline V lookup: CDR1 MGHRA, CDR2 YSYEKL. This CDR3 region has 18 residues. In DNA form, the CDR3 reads TGCGCCAGCAGCCACCCCGAGGGGGGCCATAGCTCTGGAAACACCATATATTTT. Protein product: CASSHPEGGHSSGNTIYF.

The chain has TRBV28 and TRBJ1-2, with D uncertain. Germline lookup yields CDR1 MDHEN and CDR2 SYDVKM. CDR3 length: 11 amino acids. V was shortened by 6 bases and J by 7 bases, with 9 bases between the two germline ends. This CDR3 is CASSQWGGYTF. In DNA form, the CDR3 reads TGTGCCAGCAGCCAGTGGGGTGGCTACACCTTC.

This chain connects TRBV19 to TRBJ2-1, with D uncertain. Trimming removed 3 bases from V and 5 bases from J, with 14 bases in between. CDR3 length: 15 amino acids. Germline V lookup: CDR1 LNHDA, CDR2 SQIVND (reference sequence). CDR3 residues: CASSISRWEDNEQFF. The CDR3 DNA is TGTGCCAGTAGTATTAGCAGGTGGGAAGACAATGAGCAGTTCTTC.

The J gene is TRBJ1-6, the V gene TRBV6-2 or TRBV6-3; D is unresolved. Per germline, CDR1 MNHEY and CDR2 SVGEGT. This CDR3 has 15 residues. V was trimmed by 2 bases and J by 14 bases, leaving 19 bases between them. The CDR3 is CASSYVPIGPGTLHF. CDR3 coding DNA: TGTGCCAGCAGTTACGTCCCAATTGGTCCGGGGACCCTCCACTTT.